A single sample gave rise to the 10 T cell receptor beta chains below, sequenced in a study of blood T cell repertoires in COVID-19. The repertoire was sequenced with immunoSEQ multiplex PCR; TCRdb's copy has only in-frame clones and lacks some. Counted here are under 200,000 clones, approximately 84% occurring once; the ten biggest clones make up more than 1%. Sequenced sample: peripheral blood. These receptors all come from a man aged 40-55 years with acute or convalescent COVID-19.

CDR3 in amino acids: CASSVEQGYNSPLHF. The CDR3 DNA is TGTGCCAGCAGCGTAGAGCAGGGCTATAATTCACCCCTCCACTTT. This sequence joins TRBV9 and TRBJ1-6; D is possibly TRBD1 (5 bases). V lost 0 bases, J lost 3 bases, and 7 bases lay in between. CDR1 is SGDLS, CDR2 YYNGEE, per germline. The CDR3 covers 15 residues.

V usage is TRBV5-5 and J usage is TRBJ2-1; D is perhaps TRBD2 (5 bases). CDR1 is SGHKS, CDR2 YYEKEE, per germline (reference sequence). The CDR3 runs 12 residues. Trimming removed 4 bases at V and 8 bases at J, with 10 bases between. The CDR3 loop reads CASSPGWDEQFF. For the CDR3, the DNA is TGTGCCAGCAGCCCGGGGTGGGATGAGCAGTTCTTC.

This chain connects TRBV6-1 to TRBJ1-2; no clear D. The V and J ends lost 1 base and 8 bases respectively, with 11 bases between them. The CDR3 length is 13 residues. Germline V gene lookup returns CDR1 MNHNS and CDR2 SASEGT. This chain's CDR3 is CASSEVSEGGYTF. DNA for the CDR3: TGTGCCAGCAGTGAAGTATCAGAGGGAGGCTACACCTTC.

The V call is TRBV15, the J call TRBJ1-5; D is undetermined. This CDR3 contains 13 residues. Germline values: CDR1 LNHNV, CDR2 YYDKDF (reference sequence). V lost 1 base, J lost 4 bases, and 5 bases lay in between. The CDR3 sequence: CATSRGANQPQHF. The CDR3 DNA reads TGTGCCACCAGCAGAGGGGCAAATCAGCCCCAGCATTTT.

V usage is TRBV29-1 and J usage is TRBJ2-2, with 8 bases identical to TRBD2. Trimming took 5 bases from V and 4 from J; bases not matched to a gene: 9. The CDR3 runs to 15 residues. CDR1 and CDR2 from the germline V gene are SQVTM and ANQGSEA. This CDR3 is CSVSGGELVTGELFF. CDR3 in DNA: TGCAGCGTTTCCGGGGGGGAGCTGGTCACCGGGGAGCTGTTTTTT.

The V and J genes are TRBV27 and TRBJ2-1; 12 nucleotides line up with TRBD2. The CDR3 is 15 amino acids. Germline trimming cut 6 bases from V and 4 bases from J; bases unmatched to any gene: 4. Germline CDR1 reads MNHEY; CDR2 reads SMNVEV (reference sequence). The CDR3 DNA reads TGTGCCAGCAGCCGACTAGCGGGGGCTTACAATGAGCAGTTCTTC. Translating it yields CASSRLAGAYNEQFF.

The chain uses TRBV28 and TRBJ1-1; D is possibly TRBD1 (6 bases). The germline gives CDR1 MDHEN, CDR2 SYDVKM. V lost 6 bases and J 2 bases, leaving 13 bases between the germline ends. This CDR3 is built from 14 residues. The CDR3: CASSPWGGNTEAFF. The CDR3 DNA reads TGTGCCAGCAGCCCCTGGGGGGGCAACACTGAAGCTTTCTTT.

The chain employs TRBV3-1 (or the pseudogene TRBV3-2) and TRBJ2-3; perhaps TRBD2 as D (6 bases). V lost 4 bases and J lost 6, with 20 bases in between. The CDR3 is made up of 16 amino acids. CDR1 is LGHDT, CDR2 YNNKEL, per germline (reference sequence). In DNA form, the CDR3 reads TGTGCCAGCAGCCCCCTAGTTCGGGCGGAGGGGGATACGCAGTATTTT. It translates to CASSPLVRAEGDTQYF.

The V gene is TRBV5-4, the J gene TRBJ1-1, with D possibly TRBD1 on 6 matching bases. CDR1 is SGHNT and CDR2 is YYREEE in the germline V gene (reference sequence). Trimming pared 2 bases from V and 7 bases from J, leaving 12 bases between. The CDR3 extends over 13 amino acids. The CDR3: CASSFTGYGEAFF. The CDR3 DNA sequence: TGTGCCAGCAGCTTTACAGGGTACGGTGAAGCTTTCTTT.

This chain links TRBV11-2 with TRBJ1-1, with 7 bases matching TRBD1. Germline V gene sequence: CDR1 SGHAT, CDR2 FQNNGV. V shed 5 bases and J 4 bases; nucleotides not matched to a gene: 10. This CDR3 is built from 15 residues. CDR3 DNA sequence: TGTGCCAGCAGCACGAGGGACAGCAGGGGCACTGAAGCTTTCTTT. Protein: CASSTRDSRGTEAFF.